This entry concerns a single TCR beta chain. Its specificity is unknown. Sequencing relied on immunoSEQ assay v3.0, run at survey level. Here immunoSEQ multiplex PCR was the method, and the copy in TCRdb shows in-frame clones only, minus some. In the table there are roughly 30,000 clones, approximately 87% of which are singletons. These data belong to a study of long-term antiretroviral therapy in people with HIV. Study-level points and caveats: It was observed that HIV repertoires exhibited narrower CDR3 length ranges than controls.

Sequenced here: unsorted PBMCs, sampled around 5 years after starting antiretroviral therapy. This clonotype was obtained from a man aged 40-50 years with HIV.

This CDR3 is CASSGTGDRNQPQHF. CDR3 DNA: TGTGCCAGCAGCGGGACAGGGGATAGGAATCAGCCCCAGCATTTT. This chain uses TRBV9 with TRBJ1-5; TRBD1 aligns across 9 bases. Looked up from germline, CDR1 is SGDLS and CDR2 is YYNGEE. With V trimmed by 3 bases and J by 4 bases, 5 bases remained unmatched. The CDR3 spans 15 residues.